This T cell receptor (beta chain) was retrieved from a study of blood T cell repertoires in COVID-19 (dated by TCRdb to about 2020). Regarding the study in general: Samples from collaborators originated in the United States, Italy and Spain and spanned both the acute and convalescent phases of COVID-19. The dataset comprised deeply sampled blood TCRbeta repertoires from subjects exposed to, actively infected with, or recovered from COVID-19. Samples came from the ongoing ImmuneRACE study (first 160 participants) plus 1,254 subjects from 6 global collaborators. The repertoires were made available in a free public database intended to serve as a resource for research on the immune response to SARS-CoV-2. The prospective study material was composed of cDNA or gDNA derived from T cells, B-cell-depleted T cells, or PBMCs. A de-identified subject ID, COVID-19 status, age in years and sex were almost always included in the sample metadata. Where available, HLA class I and class II types were taken from metadata supplied by the sample provider and were not determined by assay-based typing.

With regard to this clone: Its antigen remains undetermined. There are no base qualities to consult, and no much larger clone falls within one base.

Overall results and qualifications from the work: The quantity of clinical and demographic metadata differed by source and by participant and was supplied without curation.

Whole blood was collected in K2EDTA tubes by collaborating institutions according to the institutions' own protocols. Collaborator samples were shipped for TCRbeta analysis as frozen whole blood, isolated PBMCs, or DNA extracted from either sample type. TCRbeta CDR3 regions were amplified from genomic DNA using the immunoSEQ Assay, a bias-controlled multiplex PCR. Per the original workflow: Nucleated cell counts per sample were estimated from amplification of reference gene primers within the assay. To quantify the absolute abundance of each unique TCRbeta CDR3 rearrangement, sequence reads were collapsed and filtered. For each sample, productive Simpson clonality was calculated as the square root of Simpson's diversity index across productive rearrangements. TCRdb obtained this table from immuneACCESS and retained in-frame rearrangements with V and J assigned. These tables miss some clones; where compared with another copy, unresolved V genes account for less than half of the shortfall, and the remainder is unexplained. The DNA gave D and trimming, while V, J and clone size come from that table. This sample lists 40,000 to 55,000 clones; about 90% were detected once. Around 6.4% of the sample is held by the ten biggest clonotypes.

The germline V gene provides CDR1 SGHTA and CDR2 FQGNSA. The CDR3 sequence holds 12 residues, the cysteine and phenylalanine included. The only DNA kept is the CDR3, 36 bases in frame from the first base. V was cut back by 5 bases and J by 8 bases, leaving a gap of 12 bases between them. The TCR sequence derives from a man between 65 and 79 years old with active COVID-19. The V and J genes are TRBV7-2 and TRBJ1-2; the D gene lacks a confident call. Sequenced sample: peripheral blood. The CDR3 sequence is CASSPEVGGYTF. The nucleotide sequence is TGTGCCAGCAGCCCCGAAGTGGGCGGCTACACCTTC.